Shown below are 27 T cell receptor beta chains from a single sample sequenced in a study of memory CD4+ T cells and cytomegalovirus serostatus. Libraries were prepared by immunoSEQ multiplex PCR; TCRdb keeps only in-frame clonotypes and omits some of them. Counted here are 40,000 to 55,000 clones, around 80% occurring once; the ten biggest clones make up 1.5% to 2%. Single viable CD3+CD4+CD8-CD45RO+ cells were sorted as the memory CD4+ T cells. Material for sequencing was memory CD4+ T cells from blood. These receptors were taken from an adult in good health and CMV-seropositive.

This chain links TRBV4-2 with TRBJ1-4; no reliable D call. The CDR3 loop spans 15 amino acids. The V and J ends lost 0 bases and 4 bases respectively, with 9 bases between them. The germline V gene has CDR1 LGHNA and CDR2 YNFKEQ. The CDR3: CASSQERSVNEKLFF. CDR3 coding DNA: TGTGCCAGCAGCCAAGAACGCTCAGTTAATGAAAAACTGTTTTTT.

The chain couples TRBV5-1 to TRBJ2-3, with 8 bases aligning to TRBD2. Germline V gene data show CDR1 as SGHRS and CDR2 as YFSETQ. V lost 4 bases, J lost 10 bases, and 23 bases stayed unmatched. The CDR3 runs to 18 residues. The CDR3 DNA sequence: TGCGCCAGCAGCCCCCAGTGGGTGGCGGGGGGCCGGCGGAGTTCGCAGTATTTT. It is translated as CASSPQWVAGGRRSSQYF.

The V call is TRBV28, the J call TRBJ1-3, with D tentatively TRBD1 (6 bases). Trimming took 4 bases from V and 1 from J, leaving 14 bases between them. CDR1 MDHEN and CDR2 SYDVKM come from the germline V gene. This CDR3 region has 16 residues. The DNA of the CDR3 is TGTGCCAGCAGTTCCCCGGGGGACACTTCTGGAAACACCATATATTTT. Translated: CASSSPGDTSGNTIYF.

The gene calls are TRBV19 and TRBJ2-3, with D perhaps TRBD1 (5 bases). Germline V gives CDR1 LNHDA, CDR2 SQIVND (reference sequence). The CDR3 spans 13 residues. V gave up 5 bases and J gave up 6 bases, with 12 bases separating them. Written as DNA, the CDR3 is TGTGCCAGTAGTCAGGGCCCAGGCGATACGCAGTATTTT. Protein product: CASSQGPGDTQYF.

This clone was counted a single time. The rearrangement joins TRBV7-8 to TRBJ1-1, with D possibly being TRBD1 (5 bases). V gave up 5 bases and J gave up 2 bases, with 21 bases separating them. There are 17 residues in the CDR3. Germline lookup yields CDR1 SGHVS and CDR2 FQNEAQ. The CDR3 region is CASSARGSLISNTEAFF. CDR3 nucleotide sequence: TGTGCCAGCAGCGCTAGGGGTTCTCTGATTAGTAACACTGAAGCTTTCTTT.

The chain uses TRBV7-2 and TRBJ1-1; D may be TRBD1 (6 bases). Germline V gene lookup returns CDR1 SGHTA and CDR2 FQGNSA. This CDR3 has 14 amino acids. The V and J ends lost 4 bases and 4 bases respectively, with 13 bases between them. The CDR3 nucleotides are TGTGCCAGCAGCTCACGGACAGAGGGCACTGAAGCTTTCTTT. Encoded protein: CASSSRTEGTEAFF.

This clone has only a few counts. V gene TRBV5-5 combines with J gene TRBJ2-3; perhaps TRBD1 as D (6 bases). The CDR3 extends over 16 amino acids. V was clipped by 2 bases and J by 5 bases, with 18 bases between them. CDR1 SGHKS and CDR2 YYEKEE come from the germline V gene (reference sequence). The CDR3 DNA reads TGTGCCAGCAGCTTCTGGGCAGGGGCGCCTCAAGATACGCAGTATTTT. Translation: CASSFWAGAPQDTQYF.

This sequence joins TRBV18 and TRBJ1-2; 8 nucleotides match TRBD1. V trimming: 6 bases; J trimming: 4 bases; junction bases outside the gene matches: 4. The CDR3 loop spans 13 amino acids. Germline values: CDR1 KGHSH, CDR2 LQKENI. DNA of the CDR3: TGTGCCAGCTCCCCCGGGACAGGCTATGGCTACACCTTC. Protein: CASSPGTGYGYTF.

This clone has only one observation. The chain carries TRBV5-5 and TRBJ1-3; D is uncertain. Trimming left V 0 bases short and J 4 bases short, with 8 bases between. CDR1 and CDR2 (germline): SGHKS, YYEKEE (reference sequence). The CDR3 extends over 14 amino acids. The DNA for the CDR3 is TGTGCCAGCAGCTTGGGAGCCCTCGGAAACACCATATATTTT. Its translation: CASSLGALGNTIYF.

The chain carries TRBV6-1 and TRBJ1-2; the D gene is possibly TRBD1 (5 bases). The CDR3 totals 14 residues. The V end lost 7 bases, the J end lost 0 bases, and 12 bases lay between the germline ends. In germline, CDR1 is MNHNS, CDR2 SASEGT. CDR3: CASKRDGANYGYTF. CDR3 sequence (DNA): TGTGCCAGCAAGAGGGACGGTGCTAACTATGGCTACACCTTC.

V and J are TRBV19 and TRBJ2-1; D is ambiguous. The CDR3 is 13 amino acids. The germline CDR1 and CDR2 sequences are LNHDA and SQIVND (reference sequence). V lost 4 bases and J lost 7, with 11 bases in between. CDR3 nucleotide sequence: TGTGCCAGTAGTACCTTTGCGGAAAATGAGCAGTTCTTC. It specifies CASSTFAENEQFF.

The chain carries TRBV28 and TRBJ1-1, with D perhaps TRBD1 (5 bases). V lost 2 bases, J lost 6 bases, and 13 bases lay in between. Germline CDR1 MDHEN, CDR2 SYDVKM. The CDR3 totals 14 residues. CDR3 sequence: CASSLQGGQPEAFF. The CDR3 bases are TGTGCCAGCAGTTTACAGGGTGGGCAGCCTGAAGCTTTCTTT.

The chain couples TRBV5-1 to TRBJ2-1; D is unclear. The V gene lost 0 bases and the J gene lost 0 bases, with 13 bases spanning the gap. Germline loops: CDR1 SGHRS, CDR2 YFSETQ. CDR3 length: 17 residues. The CDR3 DNA reads TGCGCCAGCAGCTTGGATGTCGAGGCAGGCTCCTACAATGAGCAGTTCTTC. It codes for CASSLDVEAGSYNEQFF.

The chain links TRBV19 to TRBJ1-2, with TRBD1 as a possible D gene (6 bases). This CDR3 comprises 18 residues. V was trimmed by 5 bases and J by 0 bases, leaving 22 bases between them. Germline loops: CDR1 LNHDA, CDR2 SQIVND (reference sequence). CDR3 nucleotides: TGTGCCAGTAGTGTGAGTCCCAGGGGAACATTCGCTAACTATGGCTACACCTTC. This sequence encodes CASSVSPRGTFANYGYTF.

The gene calls are TRBV29-1 and TRBJ2-1; perhaps TRBD2 as D (7 bases). The CDR3 loop spans 13 amino acids. The germline V gene has CDR1 SQVTM and CDR2 ANQGSEA. V lost 7 bases, J lost 5 bases, and 15 bases lay in between. The chain's CDR3 is CSAAGRGDNEQFF. In DNA, the CDR3 is TGCAGCGCCGCGGGGAGGGGGGACAATGAGCAGTTCTTC.

This chain joins TRBV2 and TRBJ1-1, with D perhaps matching TRBD1 (6 bases). The CDR3 extends over 14 amino acids. Germline CDR1 and CDR2: SNHLY and FYNNEI. V was pared by 8 bases and J by 4 bases, with 17 bases between. The CDR3 here is CASREAGGPTEAFF. CDR3 nucleotide sequence: TGTGCCAGCCGGGAGGCGGGGGGCCCCACTGAAGCTTTCTTT.

The chain is built from TRBV7-9 and TRBJ2-3, with 9 positions matching TRBD2. The germline gives CDR1 SEHNR, CDR2 FQNEAQ (reference sequence). The CDR3 totals 14 residues. V shed 11 bases and J 4 bases; nucleotides not matched to a gene: 10. The CDR3 nucleotides read TGTGCCGGAGGGCGGGAGGGCCGAGCAGATACGCAGTATTTT. Amino acids: CAGGREGRADTQYF.

In its sample, this clone was seen once. The V call is TRBV7-2, the J call TRBJ2-1, with 14 bases fitting TRBD2. The CDR3 sequence is 16 residues long. The V gene's germline CDR1 is SGHTA and CDR2 FQGNSA. J lost 10 bases, V lost 5 bases, and 10 bases had no gene match. CDR3 coding DNA: TGTGCCAGCAGCGGTGGACTAGCGGGAGGCCGCAGAGAGCAGTTCTTC. It yields the protein CASSGGLAGGRREQFF. Together with reference TRBV7-2 and TRBJ2-1, the CDR3 gives the full variable domain: GAGVSQSPSNKVTEKGKDVELRCDPISGHTALYWYRQSLGQGLEFLIYFQGNSAPDKSGLPSDRFSAERTGGSVSTLTIQRTQQEDSAVYLCASSGGLAGGRREQFFGPGTRLTVL.

This clone was found once. V and J are TRBV6-5 and TRBJ2-7; 10 bases are shared with TRBD2. CDR3 length equals 14 residues. Per germline, CDR1 MNHEY and CDR2 SVGAGI. The V segment lost 6 bases and the J segment 0 bases; nucleotides outside the gene matches: 2. CDR3 in amino acids: CASSPSGSSYEQYF. In DNA, the CDR3 is TGTGCCAGCAGCCCTAGCGGGAGCTCCTACGAGCAGTACTTC.

This sequence joins TRBV7-9 and TRBJ2-7; D perhaps matches TRBD2 (5 bases). This CDR3 is 16 amino acids long. Germline V gene data show CDR1 as SEHNR and CDR2 as FQNEAQ (reference sequence). V was trimmed by 6 bases and J by 4 bases, leaving 22 bases between them. The CDR3 here is CASSFLRWGRDYEQYF. The CDR3 DNA sequence: TGTGCCAGCAGTTTCCTAAGGTGGGGTCGGGATTACGAGCAGTACTTC.

The J gene is TRBJ1-4, the V gene TRBV6-5, with D possibly matching TRBD1 (5 bases). The germline gives CDR1 MNHEY, CDR2 SVGAGI. V was clipped by 2 bases and J by 4 bases, with 8 bases between them. The CDR3 is 14 residues long. The CDR3 spells CASSYGQGNEKLFF. The CDR3 nucleotides are TGTGCCAGCAGTTACGGGCAGGGTAATGAAAAACTGTTTTTT.

CDR3 in amino acids: CASSGAGFNQPQHF. The DNA for the CDR3 is TGTGCCAGCAGTGGGGCGGGGTTCAATCAGCCCCAGCATTTT. J is TRBJ1-5 and V is TRBV28; D may be TRBD1 (5 bases). The V end lost 5 bases, the J end lost 3 bases, and 11 bases lay between the germline ends. Germline CDR1 is MDHEN and CDR2 is SYDVKM. The CDR3 sequence is 14 residues long.

CDR3 sequence reads: CASRVVGLAGGDTQYF. CDR3 coding DNA: TGTGCCAGCAGAGTAGTGGGACTAGCGGGCGGAGATACGCAGTATTTT. The chain combines TRBV7-2 with TRBJ2-3; 12 bases are shared with TRBD2. Germline CDR1 and CDR2: SGHTA and FQGNSA. The CDR3 loop spans 16 amino acids. Losses at the gene ends were 6 bases for V and 5 bases for J; bases not matched to a gene: 9.

This chain links TRBV13 with TRBJ1-2; no firm D call. V was cut by 0 bases and J by 3 bases, with 5 bases left in between. This CDR3 region has 13 residues. Germline V gives CDR1 PRHDT, CDR2 FYEKMQ (reference sequence). The CDR3 spells CASSLGGYYGYTF. The CDR3 DNA reads as TGTGCCAGCAGCTTAGGGGGGTACTATGGCTACACCTTC.

A few counts support this clone. The chain is built from TRBV4-2 and TRBJ2-2; 10 nucleotides align to TRBD2. The CDR3 sequence is 17 residues long. Trimming cost V 2 bases and J 5 bases; bases outside gene matches: 8. In germline, CDR1 is LGHNA, CDR2 YNFKEQ. CDR3 nucleotides: TGTGCCAGCAGCCAACAGCGGGGGGGCTTACAGACCGGGGAGCTGTTTTTT. Its protein product is CASSQQRGGLQTGELFF.

This sequence joins TRBV5-4 and TRBJ2-1; 9 bases line up with TRBD1. Trimming took 4 bases from V and 5 from J; bases not matched to a gene: 7. There are 15 residues in the CDR3. Per germline, CDR1 SGHNT and CDR2 YYREEE (reference sequence). This CDR3 reads CASSGRTGVNNEQFF. CDR3 sequence (DNA): TGTGCCAGCAGCGGGCGGACAGGGGTAAACAATGAGCAGTTCTTC.

This chain connects TRBV28 to TRBJ1-1, with unresolved D. The CDR3 contains 12 residues. Trimming shortened V by 7 bases and J by 0 bases, and 6 bases separated the two germline ends. The germline gives CDR1 MDHEN, CDR2 SYDVKM. CDR3 nucleotides: TGTGCCAGCACCTCGGTGAACACTGAAGCTTTCTTT. Encoded protein: CASTSVNTEAFF.